The 20 T cell receptor beta chains given below trace back to one sample, sequenced in a study of a mutant IDH1 vaccine in newly diagnosed glioma. Their recognized antigens are unknown. Assay: immunoSEQ multiplex PCR; the TCRdb copy retains only in-frame clones and omits some. The sample gives about 83,000 clones, 81% of which show up once; 4% to 5.5% is in the top ten. The time point denotes: week 47, end of study. It was 300 ug of mutant IDH1 20-mer peptide that made up each vaccine dose, given with topical imiquimod. This specimen was PBMCs, taken from a glioma patient whose treatment included an IDH1 peptide vaccine. These receptors were taken from a man aged 35 to 55 with glioma.

This chain links TRBV7-3 with TRBJ2-6, with a possible D match to TRBD2 (5 bases). Trimming took off 8 bases at V and 1 base at J, with 18 bases between the two ends. The germline gives CDR1 SGHTA, CDR2 FQGTGA. This CDR3 has 17 amino acids. CDR3 sequence reads: CASAARPTRSGANVLTF. DNA of the CDR3: TGTGCCAGCGCTGCCCGTCCCACTAGGTCTGGGGCCAACGTCCTGACTTTC. The variable domain in full, completed from reference TRBV7-3 and TRBJ2-6, reads GAGVSQTPSNKVTEKGKYVELRCDPISGHTALYWYRQSLGQGPEFLIYFQGTGAADDSGLPNDRFFAVRPEGSVSTLKIQRTERGDSAVYLCASAARPTRSGANVLTFGAGSRLTVL.

The gene calls are TRBV6-6 and TRBJ2-1; D is unresolved. Trimming removed 2 bases from V and 6 bases from J, with 5 bases in between. This CDR3 has 12 residues. Germline CDR1 and CDR2: MNHNY and SVGAGI (reference sequence). The CDR3, as DNA: TGTGCCAGCAGTTACGGGGTCAATGAGCAGTTCTTC. Protein product: CASSYGVNEQFF.

The chain couples TRBV6-5 to TRBJ1-3; D might be TRBD1 (5 bases). CDR1 and CDR2 (germline): MNHEY, SVGAGI. The V and J ends lost 6 bases and 4 bases respectively, with 10 bases between them. There are 13 residues in the CDR3. CDR3 in DNA: TGTGCCAGCAGCAGACAGAAAGGAAACACCATATATTTT. Protein product: CASSRQKGNTIYF.

This clone was recorded once. The chain is built from TRBV2 and TRBJ2-7; D possibly uses TRBD1 or TRBD2 (5 bases each). Trimming cost V 8 bases and J 4 bases, with 15 bases left between them. The CDR3 has 13 amino acids. Germline CDR1 reads SNHLY; CDR2 reads FYNNEI. The chain's CDR3 is CASGWAGSYEQYF. Here the CDR3 DNA reads TGTGCCAGCGGCTGGGCAGGGAGTTACGAGCAGTACTTC.

The V and J genes are TRBV5-1 and TRBJ2-1; D not resolved. From germline, CDR1 is SGHRS and CDR2 YFSETQ. This CDR3 spans 14 amino acids. The V end lost 0 bases, the J end lost 7 bases, and 11 bases lay between the germline ends. As DNA, the CDR3 is TGCGCCAGCAGCTTGGGTCGGGTGTCTAATGAGCAGTTCTTC. It translates to CASSLGRVSNEQFF.

The V call is TRBV6-1, the J call TRBJ2-7; maybe TRBD1 (6 bases). CDR3 length equals 14 residues. Per the germline V gene, CDR1 is MNHNS and CDR2 is SASEGT. Trimming took off 1 base at V and 5 bases at J, with 12 bases between the two ends. The DNA for the CDR3 is TGTGCCAGCAGTGAAGGAGGGGGTCTAGACGAGCAGTACTTC. Translating it yields CASSEGGGLDEQYF.

The rearrangement uses TRBV7-2 and TRBJ2-7, with D maybe TRBD1 (5 bases). Trimming stripped 3 bases from V and 2 bases from J, with 11 bases between. Germline values: CDR1 SGHTA, CDR2 FQGNSA. The CDR3 has 14 residues. CDR3 loop: CASSFRQSTYEQYF. The DNA for the CDR3 is TGTGCCAGCAGCTTTCGACAGTCTACCTACGAGCAGTACTTC.

The chain links TRBV7-9 to TRBJ2-7; D may correspond to TRBD1 or TRBD2 (5 bases each). Germline loops: CDR1 SEHNR, CDR2 FQNEAQ (reference sequence). With 5 bases removed from V and 4 bases from J, the gap between germline ends came to 9 bases. The CDR3 loop spans 12 amino acids. The CDR3 sequence: CASSLRGYEQYF. The CDR3 DNA follows: TGTGCCAGCAGCCTGAGGGGTTACGAGCAGTACTTC.

The rearrangement links TRBV19 to TRBJ2-1; D uncertain. V was shortened by 11 bases and J by 0 bases, with 17 bases between the two germline ends. Germline-derived CDR1 and CDR2 are LNHDA and SQIVND (reference sequence). The CDR3 covers 15 residues. CDR3 DNA: TGTGCCGCCCGGCAGGATCGTAGCTCCTACAATGAGCAGTTCTTC. Translated: CAARQDRSSYNEQFF.

This chain connects TRBV5-4 to TRBJ1-6, with 7 bases fitting TRBD1. V was clipped by 3 bases and J by 10 bases; unmatched bases: 10. CDR3 length: 15 amino acids. CDR1 and CDR2 from the germline V gene are SGHNT and YYREEE (reference sequence). DNA of the CDR3: TGTGCCAGCAGCTCTACAGGGGCAAAACGGTCACCCCTCCACTTT. Protein sequence: CASSSTGAKRSPLHF.

The V gene is TRBV7-6, the J gene TRBJ2-1; D possibly corresponds to TRBD1 (6 bases). Germline loops: CDR1 SGHVS, CDR2 FNYEAQ. This CDR3 comprises 13 residues. Trimming pared 4 bases from V and 5 bases from J, leaving 9 bases between. The DNA of the CDR3 is TGTGCCAGCAGCTACAGGGCAGACAATGAGCAGTTCTTC. Translating gives CASSYRADNEQFF.

This chain links TRBV10-3 with TRBJ2-2, with TRBD1 identical over 7 bases. J was trimmed by 0 bases and V by 6 bases; bases with no gene match: 7. The CDR3 length is 16 residues. CDR1 is ENHRY, CDR2 SYGVKD, per germline. CDR3 protein: CAIRGDRPTNTGELFF. CDR3 nucleotide sequence: TGTGCCATCAGAGGGGACAGACCTACGAACACCGGGGAGCTGTTTTTT.

A remark on this clone: At one boundary the junction diverges from the germline segment, which might be a read error. In nucleotides, the CDR3 is TGTGCTAGCAGCTTGGATAGCGGGGAGACCCAGTACTTC. Its translation is CASSLDSGETQYF. The chain employs TRBV7-7 and TRBJ2-5; 7 bases fit TRBD2. CDR3 length: 13 amino acids. Germline values: CDR1 SSHAT, CDR2 FNYEAQ (reference sequence).

For this clone: The identical CDR3 is also encoded by other nucleotide sequences in the sample. V and J are TRBV2 and TRBJ2-1, with D tentatively TRBD1 (7 bases). V was trimmed by 6 bases and J by 4 bases, leaving 10 bases between them. Per the germline V gene, CDR1 is SNHLY and CDR2 is FYNNEI. The CDR3 covers 13 residues. This chain's CDR3 is CASSGGQYNEQFF. The CDR3 bases are TGTGCCAGCAGCGGGGGACAGTACAATGAGCAGTTCTTC.

The chain joins TRBV13 to TRBJ2-5; TRBD2 matches at 8 bases. This CDR3 spans 14 amino acids. Unmatched junction bases numbered 11, after V lost 8 bases and J lost 6 bases. Germline CDR1 reads PRHDT; CDR2 reads FYEKMQ (reference sequence). CDR3 DNA sequence: TGTGCCAGCGATATTCGGGGGGGTGCTAAGACCCAGTACTTC. Its translation is CASDIRGGAKTQYF.

The chain links TRBV6-5 to TRBJ1-2, with D unresolved. The V gene's germline CDR1 is MNHEY and CDR2 SVGAGI. This CDR3 contains 11 residues. The CDR3 region is CGAGKNYGYTF. The CDR3 DNA sequence: TGTGGCGCAGGAAAAAACTATGGCTACACCTTC.

The chain carries TRBV7-6 and TRBJ1-3, with a weak D call TRBD1 (5 bases). The CDR3 consists of 16 residues. Trimming pared 5 bases from V and 2 bases from J, leaving 16 bases between. Germline V gene lookup returns CDR1 SGHVS and CDR2 FNYEAQ. This chain's CDR3 is CASSPGQGETGNTIYF. DNA for the CDR3: TGTGCCAGCAGCCCAGGACAAGGAGAAACTGGAAACACCATATATTTT.

The chain joins TRBV19 to TRBJ1-4; D gene ambiguous. CDR3 length: 14 amino acids. Germline V lookup: CDR1 LNHDA, CDR2 SQIVND (reference sequence). V gave up 3 bases and J gave up 4 bases, with 9 bases separating them. The CDR3 nucleotides read TGTGCCAGTAGTATCGAGGGCCTTAATGAAAAACTGTTTTTT. Its protein is CASSIEGLNEKLFF.

V gene TRBV27 combines with J gene TRBJ2-7; D tentatively fits TRBD1 or TRBD2 (6 bases each). The CDR3 runs 14 residues. Germline CDR1 MNHEY, CDR2 SMNVEV (reference sequence). The germline V and J ends were trimmed by 2 bases and 4 bases, with 12 bases remaining between them. The CDR3 region is CASSLRWGAYEQYF. The CDR3 nucleotides are TGTGCCAGCAGTTTACGGTGGGGGGCTTACGAGCAGTACTTC.

The CDR3 nucleotides read TGTGCCACCAGGAATCTAGATACGCAGTATTTT. Translation gives CATRNLDTQYF. V usage is TRBV28 and J usage is TRBJ2-3; D remains ambiguous. V was cut by 10 bases and J by 5 bases, with 10 bases left in between. CDR3 length: 11 residues. CDR1 is MDHEN and CDR2 is SYDVKM in the germline V gene.